This TCR beta chain was sequenced in a study of cytomegalovirus exposure and HLA in healthy donors. This clone was seen only once. Its antigen is unknown. Produced via immunoSEQ multiplex PCR; TCRdb's table is partial and in-frame only. This table holds 50,000 to 65,000 clones, around 95% found once. This CDR3 has 14 residues. Trimming removed 6 bases from V and 4 bases from J; junction bases left unmatched: 8. CDR1 and CDR2 from the germline V gene are SQVTM and ANQGSEA. Whole-study results and caveats: Altogether, 164 TCR beta chains were recorded as cytomegalovirus-associated.

The chain uses TRBV29-1 and TRBJ1-2, with TRBD1 matching over 10 bases. This sequence was found in a woman under 30 in good health and CMV-seropositive. Sequences were obtained from PBMCs. In nucleotides, the CDR3 is TGCAGCGTGTTACCGACAGGGGGCGGCTATGGCTACACCTTC. Amino acid sequence: CSVLPTGGGYGYTF.